These 19 T cell receptor beta chains were sequenced from one sample in a study of T cells in localized non-small cell lung cancer. Sequencing used immunoSEQ multiplex PCR; TCRdb keeps in-frame clones, though not all of them. The data show 35,000 to 50,000 clones, about 76% seen once. This specimen consisted of PBMCs, obtained before any cancer treatment. The receptors originated from a woman aged 35 to 70 with stage II squamous cell lung carcinoma.

This sequence joins TRBV29-1 and TRBJ1-2; 8 positions match TRBD1. V dropped 5 bases and J dropped 0; count of bases not matched to a gene: 11. This CDR3 region has 16 residues. CDR1 is SQVTM and CDR2 is ANQGSEA in the germline V gene. The CDR3 region is CSVTPGTGRSNYGYTF. The CDR3, as DNA: TGCAGCGTTACCCCGGGGACAGGCAGATCTAACTATGGCTACACCTTC.

The genes are TRBV28 and TRBJ2-7, with a possible D match to TRBD1 (5 bases). Looked up from germline, CDR1 is MDHEN and CDR2 is SYDVKM. Deletions cut 5 bases from V and 4 bases from J, with 18 bases between. The CDR3 is 15 residues long. CDR3 DNA: TGTGCCAGCAGTACGGGTGGGGCAGAGAAATACGAGCAGTACTTC. It specifies CASSTGGAEKYEQYF.

The chain carries TRBV27 and TRBJ2-1; 7 nucleotides align to TRBD1. This CDR3 is built from 14 residues. Germline values: CDR1 MNHEY, CDR2 SMNVEV (reference sequence). The trim removed 6 bases at V and 0 bases at J, leaving 2 bases unmatched. CDR3: CASRNRGSYNEQFF. In DNA, the CDR3 is TGTGCCAGCAGAAACAGGGGCTCCTACAATGAGCAGTTCTTC.

In its sample, this clone was seen once. The chain is built from TRBV18 and TRBJ1-2; 7 bases fit TRBD1. This CDR3 is built from 16 residues. Germline V lookup: CDR1 KGHSH, CDR2 LQKENI. Losses at the gene ends were 4 bases for V and 3 bases for J; bases not matched to a gene: 11. CDR3: CASSLADRVGDYGYTF. The CDR3 coding sequence is TGTGCCAGCTCACTTGCTGACAGGGTCGGCGACTATGGCTACACCTTC.

The chain joins TRBV19 to TRBJ1-1; weak D call: TRBD1 (5 bases). This CDR3 region has 14 residues. V dropped 5 bases and J dropped 8 bases, with 18 bases sitting between them. CDR1 is LNHDA and CDR2 is SQIVND in the germline V gene (reference sequence). This chain's CDR3 is CASSPYRLGTEAFF. The CDR3 DNA follows: TGTGCCAGTAGTCCCTATAGGTTGGGGACGGAAGCTTTCTTT.

CDR3 loop: CASSQTAEAREAFF. The CDR3 DNA sequence: TGCGCCAGCAGCCAGACAGCCGAAGCGCGTGAAGCTTTCTTT. The V call is TRBV4-3, the J call TRBJ1-1, with TRBD1 as a possible D gene (5 bases). CDR3 length: 14 amino acids. In germline, CDR1 is LGHNA, CDR2 YSLEER. The V end lost 3 bases, the J end lost 7 bases, and 15 bases lay between the germline ends.

The V gene is TRBV6-1, the J gene TRBJ2-7; tentatively, D is TRBD1 (5 bases). This CDR3 has 16 amino acids. Looked up from germline, CDR1 is MNHNS and CDR2 is SASEGT. Trimming cost V 0 bases and J 0 bases, with 12 bases left between them. The CDR3 here is CASSEAWARGSYEQYV. The CDR3, as DNA: TGTGCCAGCAGTGAAGCGTGGGCAAGGGGCTCCTACGAGCAGTACGTC.

The chain has TRBV30 and TRBJ1-3; 11 nucleotides line up with TRBD1. Germline CDR1 GTSNPN, CDR2 SVGIG (reference sequence). The CDR3 length is 13 residues. With 7 bases clipped from V and 3 bases from J, the junction kept 2 bases outside the gene matches. CDR3 loop: CASGTGGGNTIYF. In DNA form, the CDR3 reads TGTGCCTCCGGGACAGGGGGTGGAAACACCATATATTTT.

This clone was observed once. This chain joins TRBV15 and TRBJ1-5; no firm D call. Looked up from germline, CDR1 is LNHNV and CDR2 is YYDKDF (reference sequence). Trimming shortened V by 0 bases and J by 9 bases, and 9 bases separated the two germline ends. The CDR3 runs 13 residues. Written as DNA, the CDR3 is TGTGCCACCAGCAGAGATCTTAGAACGCCCCAGCATTTT. Residues: CATSRDLRTPQHF.

The rearrangement joins TRBV28 to TRBJ2-3, with 8 bases lining up with TRBD2. The V gene's germline CDR1 is MDHEN and CDR2 SYDVKM. CDR3 size: 16 residues. The V segment lost 6 bases and the J segment 4 bases; nucleotides outside the gene matches: 12. The CDR3 DNA reads as TGTGCCAGCAGATTGCATGACGGGGGGGCTGCAGATACGCAGTATTTT. Translated, it gives CASRLHDGGAADTQYF.

Here the CDR3 DNA reads TGTGCCAGCAGCCTGGACGTGTTCTATGGCTACACCTTC. It encodes CASSLDVFYGYTF. This chain joins TRBV5-6 and TRBJ1-2; D unclear. The germline V and J ends were trimmed by 4 bases and 4 bases, with 11 bases remaining between them. Germline values: CDR1 SGHDT, CDR2 YYEEEE. The CDR3 has 13 residues.

This rearrangement joins TRBV30 to TRBJ2-1; weak D call: TRBD2 (6 bases). The germline V gene encodes CDR1 GTSNPN and CDR2 SVGIG (reference sequence). V was clipped by 0 bases and J by 1 base, with 16 bases between them. The CDR3 covers 17 residues. CDR3 DNA sequence: TGTGCCTGGAGTGTAACTGCGGACGGGGGTTCCTACAATGAGCAGTTCTTC. This gives the protein CAWSVTADGGSYNEQFF.

The chain employs TRBV28 and TRBJ1-1; 7 nucleotides match TRBD1. This CDR3 region has 13 residues. J was trimmed by 3 bases and V by 8 bases; bases with no gene match: 6. CDR1 and CDR2 from the germline V gene are MDHEN and SYDVKM. The CDR3 nucleotides are TGTGCCAGCGCAAGGACAGGTTACACTGAAGCTTTCTTT. It yields the protein CASARTGYTEAFF.

This chain uses TRBV9 with TRBJ2-1; 8 bases align to TRBD2. Germline V CDR1 and CDR2: SGDLS, YYNGEE. With V trimmed by 1 base and J by 7 bases, 4 bases remained unmatched. The CDR3 consists of 14 residues. CDR3 in DNA: TGTGCCAGCAGCGTAAGAGCGGGAGTGAATGAGCAGTTCTTC. As protein: CASSVRAGVNEQFF. The full variable domain, with the rest looked up from reference TRBV9 and TRBJ2-1, is DSGVTQTPKHLITATGQRVTLRCSPRSGDLSVYWYQQSLDQGLQFLIQYYNGEERAKGNILERFSAQQFPDLHSELNLSSLELGDSALYFCASSVRAGVNEQFFGPGTRLTVL.

J is TRBJ1-5 and V is TRBV4-2; 8 bases are a match to TRBD1. The V and J ends lost 0 bases and 7 bases, in that order; junction bases with no gene match: 2. Germline-derived CDR1 and CDR2 are LGHNA and YNFKEQ. There are 14 residues in the CDR3. CDR3 DNA: TGTGCCAGCAGCCAAGAGACAGGGGACCAGCCCCAGCATTTT. Translation: CASSQETGDQPQHF.

The chain combines TRBV9 with TRBJ1-3; possible D gene TRBD1, 5 bases. Germline V CDR1 and CDR2: SGDLS, YYNGEE. The V end was cut by 3 bases, the J end by 0 bases, with 13 bases between. The CDR3 is made up of 16 amino acids. The chain's CDR3 is CASSERGRISGNTIYF. For the CDR3, the DNA is TGTGCCAGCAGCGAGCGGGGACGGATCTCTGGAAACACCATATATTTT.

This clone was picked up a small number of times. The chain has TRBV16 and TRBJ2-5; TRBD2 agrees at 8 bases. V gave up 4 bases and J gave up 5 bases; unmatched junction bases: 12. The CDR3 loop spans 16 amino acids. The germline V gene encodes CDR1 KGHSY and CDR2 FQNENV. The CDR3 sequence is CASSRRGREDRETQYF. The CDR3 DNA is TGTGCCAGCAGCCGACGCGGGCGGGAGGATCGGGAGACCCAGTACTTC.

The chain is built from TRBV6-1 and TRBJ2-7; possibly TRBD2 for D (6 bases). V dropped 5 bases and J dropped 2 bases, with 16 bases sitting between them. This CDR3 has 15 residues. In germline, CDR1 is MNHNS, CDR2 SASEGT. This chain's CDR3 is CASSPITGVTYEQYF. CDR3 nucleotide sequence: TGTGCCAGCAGTCCTATCACGGGGGTAACCTACGAGCAGTACTTC.

This chain links TRBV5-1 with TRBJ1-2; 9 positions agree with TRBD1. Germline CDR1 and CDR2: SGHRS and YFSETQ. This CDR3 is built from 13 residues. Trimming cost V 4 bases and J 7 bases; bases outside gene matches: 5. The CDR3 protein is CASSGGQGTGYTF. The CDR3 nucleotides are TGCGCCAGCAGCGGCGGACAGGGGACTGGCTACACCTTC.